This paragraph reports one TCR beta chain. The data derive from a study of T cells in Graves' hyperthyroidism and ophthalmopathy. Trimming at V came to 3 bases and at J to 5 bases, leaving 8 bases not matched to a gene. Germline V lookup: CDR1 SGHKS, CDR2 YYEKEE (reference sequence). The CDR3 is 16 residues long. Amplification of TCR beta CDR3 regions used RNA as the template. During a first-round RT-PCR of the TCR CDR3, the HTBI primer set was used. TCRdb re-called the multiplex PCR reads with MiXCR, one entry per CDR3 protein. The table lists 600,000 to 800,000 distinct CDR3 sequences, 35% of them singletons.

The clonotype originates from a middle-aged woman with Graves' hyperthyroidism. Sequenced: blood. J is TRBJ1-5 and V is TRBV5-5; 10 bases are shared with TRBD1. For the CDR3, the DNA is TGTGCCAGCAGCTACAAGTCGGGGACAGGGGATCAGCCCCAGCATTTT. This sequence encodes CASSYKSGTGDQPQHF.